This T cell receptor (beta chain) is from a study of blood T cell repertoires in COVID-19. Study at large: PBMCs, B-cell-depleted T cells, or T cells provided the cDNA or gDNA that made up the material.

This clone was observed a single time. TCRdb keeps only in-frame clones here, not all; method: immunoSEQ multiplex PCR. In the table there are 210,000 or so clones, 87% of which are singletons. V gave up 4 bases and J gave up 4 bases; unmatched junction bases: 6. The CDR3 runs to 16 residues. Germline-derived CDR1 and CDR2 are LNHDA and SQIVND (reference sequence). The chain recombines TRBV19 with TRBJ2-6; TRBD1 aligns across 8 bases. The sequenced material came from PBMCs or T cells enriched from blood (not recorded which). The TCR was taken from a man aged 25-45 years who had recovered from COVID-19. CDR3 protein: CASSTDRVGGANVLTF. Written as DNA, the CDR3 is TGTGCCAGTAGTACGGACAGGGTCGGAGGGGCCAACGTCCTGACTTTC. The full variable domain, in which reference TRBV19 and TRBJ2-6 provide the parts outside the CDR3, is DGGITQSPKYLFRKEGQNVTLSCEQNLNHDAMYWYRQDPGQGLRLIYYSQIVNDFQKGDIAEGYSVSREKKESFPLTVTSAQKNPTAFYLCASSTDRVGGANVLTFGAGSRLTVL.